The 10 T cell receptor beta chains below come from one sample, sequenced in a study of OX40 agonist ivuxolimab in advanced cancers. The method was the immunoSEQ multiplex PCR assay. Held by TCRdb, this immuneACCESS table contains in-frame sequences only and omits some clones. Under half of the omission traces to an unresolved V gene where checked; the cause of the rest is unknown. For this sample there are about 110,000 clones; 85% to 95% appear just once. The top ten constitute 0.5% to 0.8% of the sample. Sequenced material: CD4+ or CD8+ T cells sorted from blood, taken in a trial of the OX40 agonist ivuxolimab. The source of these receptors is an adult with an advanced solid tumor such as melanoma, head and neck, liver or kidney cancer.

The rearrangement joins TRBV7-9 to TRBJ1-3; the match to TRBD1 covers 10 bases. The CDR3 has 19 residues. J was trimmed by 4 bases and V by 5 bases; bases with no gene match: 17. The germline gives CDR1 SEHNR, CDR2 FQNEAQ (reference sequence). CDR3 DNA: TGTGCCAGCAGCCCGCGCGGGGCGGGACAGGGGTTCGCCGGAAACACCATATATTTT. Translating gives CASSPRGAGQGFAGNTIYF.

This chain links TRBV18 with TRBJ2-6; TRBD1 aligns across 10 bases. Losses at the gene ends were 4 bases for V and 4 bases for J; bases not matched to a gene: 4. The CDR3 has 16 residues. Germline CDR1 and CDR2: KGHSH and LQKENI. The CDR3 DNA sequence: TGTGCCAGCTCACAGACAGGGGGCGGAGGGGCCAACGTCCTGACTTTC. It codes for CASSQTGGGGANVLTF.

The chain joins TRBV30 to TRBJ2-3, with 9 bases identical to TRBD1. CDR1 is GTSNPN, CDR2 SVGIG, per germline (reference sequence). V gave up 4 bases and J gave up 3 bases; unmatched junction bases: 8. The CDR3 has 15 residues. CDR3 region: CAWNTGGAGTDTQYF. In DNA form, the CDR3 reads TGTGCCTGGAACACAGGGGGCGCGGGGACAGATACGCAGTATTTT.

The CDR3 region is CATRLAGRETQYF. The CDR3 nucleotides are TGTGCCACCCGACTAGCGGGGCGGGAGACCCAGTACTTC. V is TRBV6-1 and J is TRBJ2-5; 11 nucleotides match TRBD2. Losses at the gene ends were 10 bases for V and 5 bases for J; bases not matched to a gene: 6. Germline assignment: CDR1 MNHNS and CDR2 SASEGT. CDR3 length: 13 residues.

The chain is built from TRBV2 and TRBJ1-2; tentative D call: TRBD1 (5 bases). From germline, CDR1 is SNHLY and CDR2 FYNNEI. CDR3 length: 13 residues. The V and J ends lost 10 bases and 2 bases respectively, with 14 bases between them. CDR3 bases: TGTGCCACCTCCCCGGACATGAACTATGGCTACACCTTC. It encodes CATSPDMNYGYTF.

This clone was detected only a few times. The rearrangement joins TRBV7-9 to TRBJ1-5; the D is unclear. CDR1 and CDR2 from the germline V gene are SEHNR and FQNEAQ (reference sequence). V dropped 6 bases and J dropped 0 bases, with 9 bases sitting between them. This CDR3 comprises 14 residues. The CDR3 nucleotides read TGTGCCAGCAGTCCGATACTTAGCAATCAGCCCCAGCATTTT. Its translation: CASSPILSNQPQHF. The full variable domain, its missing parts supplied by reference TRBV7-9 and TRBJ1-5, is DTGVSQNPRHKITKRGQNVTFRCDPISEHNRLYWYRQTLGQGPEFLTYFQNEAQLEKSRLLSDRFSAERPKGSFSTLEIQRTEQGDSAMYLCASSPILSNQPQHFGDGTRLSIL.

Points on this clone: Other DNA sequences in the sample encode the same CDR3. The chain employs TRBV30 and TRBJ2-7; D uncertain. Germline lookup yields CDR1 GTSNPN and CDR2 SVGIG (reference sequence). CDR3 length: 13 amino acids. Trimming cost V 3 bases and J 2 bases, with 11 bases left between them. Here the CDR3 reads CAWSLSRTYEQYF. The CDR3 DNA sequence: TGTGCCTGGAGCCTCAGCCGGACCTACGAGCAGTACTTC.

The chain carries TRBV7-6 and TRBJ1-1; no clear D. Between the trimmed V and J ends, which lost 5 bases and 4 bases, there was a span of 11 bases. CDR3 length: 13 amino acids. Germline V gene lookup returns CDR1 SGHVS and CDR2 FNYEAQ. CDR3 in amino acids: CASSGPLGTEAFF. In DNA form, the CDR3 reads TGTGCCAGCAGCGGACCATTGGGCACTGAAGCTTTCTTT.

The chain combines TRBV6-5 with TRBJ1-3; D might be TRBD1 (6 bases). The CDR3 is 15 amino acids. The germline V gene encodes CDR1 MNHEY and CDR2 SVGAGI. The V gene lost 5 bases and the J gene lost 3 bases, with 14 bases spanning the gap. CDR3 protein: CASSPAWGLGNTIYF. CDR3 bases: TGTGCCAGCAGTCCCGCCTGGGGGCTTGGAAACACCATATATTTT.

This sequence joins TRBV14 and TRBJ2-2, with TRBD2 identical over 9 bases. Germline V gene sequence: CDR1 SGHDN, CDR2 FVKESK. This CDR3 has 23 residues. J was trimmed by 0 bases and V by 3 bases; bases with no gene match: 23. CDR3 sequence: CASSHLSEFSMAGGPPNTGELFF. CDR3 coding DNA: TGTGCCAGCAGCCATCTTTCAGAATTTTCCATGGCGGGAGGGCCCCCGAACACCGGGGAGCTGTTTTTT. The full variable domain, rest sourced from reference TRBV14 and TRBJ2-2, is EAGVTQFPSHSVIEKGQTVTLRCDPISGHDNLYWYRRVMGKEIKFLLHFVKESKQDESGMPNNRFLAERTGGTYSTLKVQPAELEDSGVYFCASSHLSEFSMAGGPPNTGELFFGEGSRLTVL.